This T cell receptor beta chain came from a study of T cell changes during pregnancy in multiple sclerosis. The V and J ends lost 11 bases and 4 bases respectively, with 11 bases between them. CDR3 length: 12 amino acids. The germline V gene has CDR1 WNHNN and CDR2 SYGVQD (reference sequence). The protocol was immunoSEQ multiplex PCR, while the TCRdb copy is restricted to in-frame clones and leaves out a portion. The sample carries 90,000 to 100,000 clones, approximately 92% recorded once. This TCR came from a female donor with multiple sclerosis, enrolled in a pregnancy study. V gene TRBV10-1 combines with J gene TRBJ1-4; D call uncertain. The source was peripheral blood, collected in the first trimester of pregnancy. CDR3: CAGGRCNEKLFF. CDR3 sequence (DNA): TGCGCCGGTGGGAGATGTAATGAAAAACTGTTTTTT.